The present TCR beta chain was sequenced within a study of cytomegalovirus exposure and HLA in healthy donors. As for the study in general: The roughly 110 validation repertoires used the same platform as the 650 to 800 first-cohort repertoires, a later analysis reported.

The donors were in the 120-subject validation cohort, distinct from the 666-subject first cohort. The protocol was immunoSEQ multiplex PCR, while the TCRdb copy is restricted to in-frame clones and leaves out a portion. The sample carries approximately 150,000 clones, about 90% recorded once. Comments on this clone: Its target is not known.

CDR3 length equals 13 residues. The germline V gene encodes CDR1 SGHRS and CDR2 YFSETQ. The trim removed 4 bases at V and 5 bases at J, leaving 4 bases unmatched. Points from the study as a whole: The study flagged some 170 TCR beta chains as cytomegalovirus-associated. Per published reports, the classifier diagnosed cytomegalovirus status with high specificity and sensitivity.

This chain uses TRBV5-1 with TRBJ2-7, with TRBD2 matching 9 bases. The receptor was derived from a woman aged 18-29 years in good health and CMV-seropositive. Sequencing was performed on PBMCs. Written as DNA, the CDR3 is TGCGCCAGCAGCCCCGGGACTAGCAACGAGCAGTACTTC. The encoded protein is CASSPGTSNEQYF.